This TCR beta chain was recorded in a study of blood T cell repertoires in COVID-19 (dated by TCRdb to 2018 to 2020). Study-wide context: Samples covering the acute and convalescent phases of COVID-19 were provided by collaborators in the United States, Italy and Spain. The prospective study material was composed of cDNA or gDNA derived from T cells, B-cell-depleted T cells, or PBMCs. Deeply sampled blood TCRbeta repertoires from subjects exposed to, actively infected with, or recovered from COVID-19 were included in the dataset. The repertoires were released in a freely available public database meant as a resource for research on the immune response to SARS-CoV-2. The samples were drawn from two sources: the first 160 participants of the ongoing ImmuneRACE study, and over 1,000 subjects contributed by 6 global collaborators. A de-identified subject ID, COVID-19 status, age in years and sex were almost always included in the sample metadata. Where available, HLA class I and class II types were taken from metadata supplied by the sample provider and were not determined by assay-based typing. Broader findings and caveats from the paper: The amount of clinical and demographic metadata varied by source and participant and was provided uncurated.

TCRbeta CDR3 regions were amplified from genomic DNA using the immunoSEQ Assay, a bias-controlled multiplex PCR. The authors' pipeline ran thus. The number of nucleated cells in each sample was estimated from the amplification of reference gene primers within the assay. Sequence reads were collapsed and filtered to measure the absolute abundance of every unique TCRbeta CDR3 rearrangement. For each sample, productive Simpson clonality was calculated as the square root of Simpson's diversity index across productive rearrangements. TCRdb mirrors the immuneACCESS table, restricted to in-frame sequences. Some clones are absent from its copies; in checked studies, under half trace to an unresolved V gene, and the reason for the others is unknown. V, J and clone size were drawn from that table, and D and trimming were deduced from the DNA. The table for this sample lists approximately 80,000 clones; about four fifths of them were counted only once. The top ten hold 44% of the sample.

A note on this clone: Its antigen remains unidentified. Base quality data are lacking; no much larger clone is found one base away.

The collaborating institutions used their own protocols to collect whole blood in K2EDTA tubes. For TCRbeta analysis, collaborator samples were shipped as frozen whole blood, as isolated PBMCs, or as DNA extracted from either sample type. The sequence came from an older man with acute or convalescent COVID-19. The material sequenced was peripheral blood.

The DNA sequence is as follows: TGCGCCAGCAGCTTGTCACGGAGAGGGTCCTACAATGAGCAGTTCTTC. Protein translation: CASSLSRRGSYNEQFF. The sequence joins TRBV5-1 to TRBJ2-1, and possibly TRBD2, on 5 matching bases. CDR1 SGHRS and CDR2 YFSETQ are derived from the germline V gene. Relative to germline, V is 1 base shorter and J is 1 base shorter, with 12 bases between their ends. Spanning cysteine to phenylalanine, the CDR3 consists of 16 amino acids. CDR3 DNA is the only sequence kept; it has 48 bases, read in frame from the first base.